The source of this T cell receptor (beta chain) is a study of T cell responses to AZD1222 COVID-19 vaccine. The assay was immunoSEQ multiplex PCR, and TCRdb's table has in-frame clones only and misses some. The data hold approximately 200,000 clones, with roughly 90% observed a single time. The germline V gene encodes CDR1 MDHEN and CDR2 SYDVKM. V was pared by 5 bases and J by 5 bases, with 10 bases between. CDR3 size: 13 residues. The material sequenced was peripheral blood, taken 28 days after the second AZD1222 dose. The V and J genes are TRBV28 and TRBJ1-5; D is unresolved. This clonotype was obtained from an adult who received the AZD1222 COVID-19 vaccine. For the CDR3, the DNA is TGTGCCAGCAGTCCCCTGGGCTATCAGCCCCAGCATTTT. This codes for CASSPLGYQPQHF. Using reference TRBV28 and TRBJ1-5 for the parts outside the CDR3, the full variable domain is DVKVTQSSRYLVKRTGEKVFLECVQDMDHENMFWYRQDPGLGLRLIYFSYDVKMKEKGDIPEGYSVSREKKERFSLILESASTNQTSMYLCASSPLGYQPQHFGDGTRLSIL.